The rows below give T cell receptor beta chains drawn from one sample of a study of PD-L1 blockade in urothelial cancer. Clones were sequenced by immunoSEQ multiplex PCR, and TCRdb holds only the in-frame ones, with some missing. The data show approximately 90,000 clones, 84% seen once. The sample consisted of PBMCs, taken around atezolizumab (anti-PD-L1) treatment. These receptors were taken from a man aged 55 to 70 with urothelial cancer. Each CDR3 is given with its conserved first and last residue. A D gene is named only where the DNA matches it firmly. Only part of the rows carry a size: once, few, many, or a class if the clone is expanded.

j_call clone_size d_call v_call cdr3_aa cdr3_nt
TRBJ2-7 - - TRBV4-3 CASSQDRQEPYEQYF TGCGCCAGCAGCCAAGATCGACAGGAACCCTACGAGCAGTACTTC
TRBJ1-1 - - TRBV7-2 CASSLRSRTEAFF TGTGCCAGCAGCTTAAGGAGTCGCACTGAAGCTTTCTTT
TRBJ2-1 - TRBD2 TRBV28 CASSTPTSSNNEQFF TGTGCCAGCAGTACCCCGACTAGCTCTAACAATGAGCAGTTCTTC
TRBJ2-1 - TRBD2 TRBV15 CATSRTSGRGDEQFF TGTGCCACCAGCAGGACTAGCGGGAGGGGGGATGAGCAGTTCTTC
TRBJ2-6 - - TRBV2 CASGREANVLTF TGTGCCAGCGGGCGAGAGGCCAACGTCCTGACTTTC
TRBJ2-1 - - TRBV4-1 CASSPAGDNEQFF TGCGCCAGCAGCCCGGCAGGGGACAATGAGCAGTTCTTC
TRBJ2-2 - TRBD1 TRBV7-2 CASSSRQGGTGELFF TGTGCCAGCAGCTCCCGACAGGGGGGTACCGGGGAGCTGTTTTTT
TRBJ2-3 - - TRBV28 CASSFPGTDTQYF TGTGCCAGCAGTTTCCCCGGCACAGATACGCAGTATTTT
TRBJ2-6 once TRBD1 TRBV7-8 CASSFAGQGANGANVLTF TGTGCCAGCAGCTTCGCCGGACAGGGGGCAAATGGGGCCAACGTCCTGACTTTC
TRBJ1-4 - - TRBV9 CASSPLPGSTNEKLFF TGTGCCAGCAGCCCTCTCCCGGGATCAACTAATGAAAAACTGTTTTTT
TRBJ1-1 few TRBD1 TRBV6-5 CASSFGTGMNTEAFF TGTGCCAGCAGTTTCGGGACAGGTATGAACACTGAAGCTTTCTTT
TRBJ2-2 - - TRBV7-2 CASSSFRGGQTGELFF TGTGCCAGCAGCTCCTTTAGGGGGGGGCAAACCGGGGAGCTGTTTTTT
TRBJ1-4 - - TRBV27 CASSLVAATNEKLFF TGTGCCAGCAGTTTGGTAGCAGCAACTAATGAAAAACTGTTTTTT
TRBJ2-2 - TRBD2 TRBV30 CAWSRTSGGTGELFF TGTGCCTGGAGTAGGACTAGCGGGGGGACCGGGGAGCTGTTTTTT
TRBJ1-4 - TRBD1 TRBV28 CASKEGTGGLVATNEKLFF TGTGCCAGCAAAGAGGGGACAGGGGGGTTGGTTGCAACTAATGAAAAACTGTTTTTT
TRBJ1-1 - - TRBV9 CASSSGAGSTEAFF TGTGCCAGCAGCTCCGGGGCGGGGAGCACTGAAGCTTTCTTT
TRBJ2-5 - - TRBV18 CASSPPGYYQETQYF TGTGCCAGCTCACCACCGGGCTACTACCAAGAGACCCAGTACTTC
TRBJ2-2 - - TRBV7-9 CASSWSDTGELFF TGTGCCAGCAGCTGGAGCGACACCGGGGAGCTGTTTTTT
TRBJ1-4 - - TRBV9 CASSVAVTDEKLFF TGTGCCAGCAGCGTAGCAGTGACTGATGAAAAACTGTTTTTT
TRBJ2-7 once - TRBV6-6 CASSTTRTVGGEQYF TGTGCCAGCAGTACGACCAGGACGGTGGGGGGCGAGCAGTACTTC
TRBJ1-5 - - TRBV28 CASRTGSNQPQHF TGTGCCAGCAGGACGGGGTCCAATCAGCCCCAGCATTTT
TRBJ2-1 once TRBD2 TRBV19 CASSIRSVGGLNEQFF TGTGCCAGTAGTATACGATCCGTGGGAGGGCTCAATGAGCAGTTCTTC
TRBJ2-1 once TRBD2 TRBV10-1 CASSSGGGEQFF TGCGCCAGCAGTTCGGGAGGCGGTGAGCAGTTCTTC
TRBJ2-1 - - TRBV4-3 CASSQDPGGVGYNEQFF TGCGCCAGCAGCCAAGATCCTGGCGGGGTGGGGTACAATGAGCAGTTCTTC
TRBJ2-3 - TRBD2 TRBV7-9 CASVRLAGVSDTQYF TGTGCCAGCGTGCGACTAGCGGGAGTATCAGATACGCAGTATTTT
TRBJ1-5 - - TRBV6-1 CASSEARTVRTQPQHF TGTGCCAGCAGTGAAGCGAGGACAGTACGGACTCAGCCCCAGCATTTT
TRBJ2-1 - TRBD2 TRBV7-9 CASSPRTSGGAGEQFF TGTGCCAGCAGCCCGAGGACTAGCGGGGGGGCCGGTGAGCAGTTCTTC
TRBJ1-5 few TRBD1 TRBV30 CAWSRTGGENQPQHF TGTGCCTGGAGTCGGACAGGGGGTGAAAATCAGCCCCAGCATTTT
TRBJ2-3 once TRBD2 TRBV19 CASSVDSGLAGRLDTQYF TGTGCCAGTAGTGTTGACAGCGGACTAGCGGGAAGGTTAGATACGCAGTATTTT
TRBJ1-3 - - TRBV4-1 CASSQGAIRQKNSGNTIYF TGCGCCAGCAGCCAAGGGGCTATTCGACAGAAAAACTCTGGAAACACCATATATTTT
TRBJ2-5 - - TRBV10-3 CAISETDQETQYF TGTGCCATCAGTGAGACAGACCAAGAGACCCAGTACTTC
TRBJ1-1 - - TRBV5-6 CASSFRVMNTEAFF TGTGCCAGCAGCTTCAGGGTAATGAACACTGAAGCTTTCTTT
TRBJ1-2 - TRBD1 TRBV6-1 CASSGWTGGMVYGYTF TGTGCCAGCAGTGGGTGGACAGGGGGCATGGTCTATGGCTACACCTTC